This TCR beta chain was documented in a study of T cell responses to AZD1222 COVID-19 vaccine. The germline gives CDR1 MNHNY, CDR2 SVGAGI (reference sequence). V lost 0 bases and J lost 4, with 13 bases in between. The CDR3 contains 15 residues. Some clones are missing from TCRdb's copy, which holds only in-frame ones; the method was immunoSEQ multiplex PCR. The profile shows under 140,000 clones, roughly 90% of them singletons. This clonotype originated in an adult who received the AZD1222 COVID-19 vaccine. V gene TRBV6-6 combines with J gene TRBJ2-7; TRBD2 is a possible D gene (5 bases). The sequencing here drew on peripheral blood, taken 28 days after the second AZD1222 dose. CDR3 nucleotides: TGTGCCAGCAGTTACTCGACCGTGGGGAGTTACGAGCAGTACTTC. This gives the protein CASSYSTVGSYEQYF.